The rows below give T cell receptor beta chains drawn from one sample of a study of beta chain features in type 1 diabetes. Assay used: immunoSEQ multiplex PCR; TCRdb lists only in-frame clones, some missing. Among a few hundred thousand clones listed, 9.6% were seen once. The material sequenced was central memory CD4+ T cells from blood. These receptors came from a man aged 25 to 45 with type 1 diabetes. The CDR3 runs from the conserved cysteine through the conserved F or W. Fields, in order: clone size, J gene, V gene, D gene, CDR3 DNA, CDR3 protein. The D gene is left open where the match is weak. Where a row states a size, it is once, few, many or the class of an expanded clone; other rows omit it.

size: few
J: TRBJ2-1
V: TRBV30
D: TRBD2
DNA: TGTGCCTGGAGTGGAGCGGGAGCCTACAATGAGCAGTTCTTC
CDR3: CAWSGAGAYNEQFF

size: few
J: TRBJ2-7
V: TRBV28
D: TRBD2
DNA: TGTGCCAGCACCGTTGGGGCAGCGGGGGTACAAGAGCAGTACTTC
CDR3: CASTVGAAGVQEQYF

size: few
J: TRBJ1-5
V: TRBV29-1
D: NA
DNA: TGCAGCGCTTATACCGGGACGAGGGGACAGCCCCAGCATTTT
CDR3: CSAYTGTRGQPQHF

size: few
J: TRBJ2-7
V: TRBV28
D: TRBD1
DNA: TGTGCCAGCAGTTTACCCGGACAGGGGGCCTACGAGCAGTACTTC
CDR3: CASSLPGQGAYEQYF

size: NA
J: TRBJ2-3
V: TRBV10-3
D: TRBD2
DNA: TGTGCCATCAGTTCCCTAGCGGGCTACACAGATACGCAGTATTTT
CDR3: CAISSLAGYTDTQYF

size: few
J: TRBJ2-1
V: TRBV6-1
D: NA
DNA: TGTGCCAGCAGACCCGTCTACTTCTCATACAATGAGCAGTTCTTC
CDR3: CASRPVYFSYNEQFF

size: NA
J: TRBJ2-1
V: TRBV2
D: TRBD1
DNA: TGTGCCAGCAGTGGAGACAGGGGCAATGAGCAGTTCTTC
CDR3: CASSGDRGNEQFF

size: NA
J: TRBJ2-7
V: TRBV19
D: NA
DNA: TGTGCCAGTAGCGATCGCGTACCCTACGAGCAGTACTTC
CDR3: CASSDRVPYEQYF

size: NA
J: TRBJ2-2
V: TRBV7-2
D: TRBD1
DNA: TGTGCCAGCAGCCCCTGGACAGGGATGAACACCGGGGAGCTGTTTTTT
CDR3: CASSPWTGMNTGELFF

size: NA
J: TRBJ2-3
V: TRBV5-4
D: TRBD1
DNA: TGTGCCAGCAGCCCGGGAGGGACAGGGGTCACAGATACGCAGTATTTT
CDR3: CASSPGGTGVTDTQYF

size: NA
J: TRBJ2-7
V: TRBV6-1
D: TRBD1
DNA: TGTGCCAGCAGTGTAGGGGACAGTTCCTACGAGCAGTACTTC
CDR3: CASSVGDSSYEQYF

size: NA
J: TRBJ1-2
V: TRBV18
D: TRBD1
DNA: TGTGCCAGCTCACAATCGGACAGGGTGGGAGGCTACACCTTC
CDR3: CASSQSDRVGGYTF

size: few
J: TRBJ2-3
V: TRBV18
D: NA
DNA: TGTGCCAGCTCACCGTTGGATGGACCCACGGATACGCAGTATTTT
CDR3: CASSPLDGPTDTQYF

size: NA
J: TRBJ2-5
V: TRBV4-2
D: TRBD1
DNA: TGTGCCAGCAGCCTGGGGGGACAGGGACGAGAGACCCAGTACTTC
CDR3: CASSLGGQGRETQYF

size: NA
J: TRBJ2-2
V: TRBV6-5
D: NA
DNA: TGTGCCAGCAGGCAGAGGGGCCACACCGGGGAGCTGTTTTTT
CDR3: CASRQRGHTGELFF

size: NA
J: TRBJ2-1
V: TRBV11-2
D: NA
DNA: TGTGCCAGCAGCGCGGCGGGACTCAACAATGAGCAGTTCTTC
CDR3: CASSAAGLNNEQFF

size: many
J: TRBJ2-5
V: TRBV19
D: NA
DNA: TGTGCCAGTAGTCTCTCGGGGGCGTTCGAGACCCAGTACTTC
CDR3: CASSLSGAFETQYF

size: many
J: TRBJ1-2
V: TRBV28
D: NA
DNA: TGTGCCAGCAGTTTTTGGCGGGGGTATGGCTACACCTTC
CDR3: CASSFWRGYGYTF

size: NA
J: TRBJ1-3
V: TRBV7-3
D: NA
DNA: TGTGCCACCAGTTACTCTGGAAACACCATATATTTT
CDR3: CATSYSGNTIYF

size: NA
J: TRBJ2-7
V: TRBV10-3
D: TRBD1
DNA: TGTGCCATCAGTGAACCGGGACAGGGGCGTCCGGGAAGCTCCTACGAGCAGTACTTC
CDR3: CAISEPGQGRPGSSYEQYF

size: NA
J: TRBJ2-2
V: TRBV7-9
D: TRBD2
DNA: TGTGCCAGCAGCTTAGGAGCGGGGACCGGGGAGCTGTTTTTT
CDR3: CASSLGAGTGELFF

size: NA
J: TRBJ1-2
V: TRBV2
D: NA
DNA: TGTGCCAGCAATGTGGGGGGCGCTTATGGCTACACCTTC
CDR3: CASNVGGAYGYTF

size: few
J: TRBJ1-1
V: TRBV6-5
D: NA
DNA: TGTGCCAGCAGTTGGCCAGAATGGATGAACACTGAAGCTTTCTTT
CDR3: CASSWPEWMNTEAFF

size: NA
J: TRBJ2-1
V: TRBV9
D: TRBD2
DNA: TGTGCCAGCAGCGTAGACCCCCGGGCTAGCGGGAGGGCCGGCAATGAGCAGTTCTTC
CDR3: CASSVDPRASGRAGNEQFF

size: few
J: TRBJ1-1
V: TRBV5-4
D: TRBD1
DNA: TGTGCCACCCGCCGCGCAGGGGGCACTGAAGCTTTCTTT
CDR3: CATRRAGGTEAFF

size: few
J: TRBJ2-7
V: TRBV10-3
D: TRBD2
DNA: TGTGCCATCAGAAGACTAGCGGGTGGGGACGAGCAGTACTTC
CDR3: CAIRRLAGGDEQYF

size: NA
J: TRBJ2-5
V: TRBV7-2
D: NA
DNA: TGTGCCAGCAGCTTAGGTCTCGTTAGGGGCCAGTACTTC
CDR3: CASSLGLVRGQYF

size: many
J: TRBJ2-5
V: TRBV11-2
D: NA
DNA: TGTGCCAGCAGCATGAGACTACAGCTGGGAGAGACCCAGTACTTC
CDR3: CASSMRLQLGETQYF

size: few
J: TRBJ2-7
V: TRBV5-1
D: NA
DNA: TGCGCCAGCAGCTTGGCGGGTAACGAGCAGTACTTC
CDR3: CASSLAGNEQYF

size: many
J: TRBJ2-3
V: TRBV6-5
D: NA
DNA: TGTGCCAGCAGCCAAGGGATGACCAAAACGCAGTATTTT
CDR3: CASSQGMTKTQYF

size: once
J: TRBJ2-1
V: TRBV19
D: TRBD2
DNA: TGTGCCAGTAGTATAGATCCACCCACCGGACTAGCGGGAGGGAATGAGCAGTTCTTC
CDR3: CASSIDPPTGLAGGNEQFF

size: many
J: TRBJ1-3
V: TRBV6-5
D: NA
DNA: TGTGCCAGCAGTTACGAGTTCGCTGGAAACACCATATATTTT
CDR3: CASSYEFAGNTIYF

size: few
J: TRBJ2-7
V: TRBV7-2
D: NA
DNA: TGTGCCAGCAGCTTAGAAGAGGGCTCCTACGAGCAGTACTTC
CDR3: CASSLEEGSYEQYF

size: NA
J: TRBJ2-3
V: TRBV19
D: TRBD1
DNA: TGTGCCAGTAGTCGCTCGGACAGGGGACGGGCAGATACGCAGTATTTT
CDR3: CASSRSDRGRADTQYF

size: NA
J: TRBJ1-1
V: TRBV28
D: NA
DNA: TGTGCCAGCAGCGGGGGGGAGCTGTTGAACACTGAAGCTTTCTTT
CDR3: CASSGGELLNTEAFF

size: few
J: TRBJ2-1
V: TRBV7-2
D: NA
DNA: TGTGCCAGCAGCTTAGCGACAGTTTACAATGAGCAGTTCTTC
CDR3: CASSLATVYNEQFF

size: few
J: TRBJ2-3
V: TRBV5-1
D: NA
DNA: TGCGCCAGCAGCTTGGGCACGACTAGCACAGATACGCAGTATTTT
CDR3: CASSLGTTSTDTQYF

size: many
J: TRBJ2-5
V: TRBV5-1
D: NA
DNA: TGCGCCAGCAGCTTTCTAGCTGGGCAAGAGACCCAGTACTTC
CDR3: CASSFLAGQETQYF

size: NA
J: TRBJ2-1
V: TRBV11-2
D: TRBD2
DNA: TGTGCCAGCAGCTTAGCTAGCGGGAAGTTTGGCAATGAGCAGTTCTTC
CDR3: CASSLASGKFGNEQFF

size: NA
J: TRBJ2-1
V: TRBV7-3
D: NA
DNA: TGTGCCAGCAGCTCTCCGTGGGTGGGGAGGAATGAGCAGTTCTTC
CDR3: CASSSPWVGRNEQFF